The source of this TCR beta chain is a study of beta chain features in type 1 diabetes (dated by TCRdb to between 2018 and 2020). Regarding the study in general: No differences in mean age, gender distribution, total cell number or subset yield were found between patients and healthy donors. A total of around 110,000,000 sorted cells were examined across all samples, and a strong correlation was observed between cell number per subset and RNA yield. In the study, recently diagnosed type 1 diabetes patients and matched healthy donors were compared on the TCRB repertoires of their sorted circulating CD4+ T cell subsets. Regulatory and stem cell-like memory subsets were isolated from only 8 patients and roughly 8 healthy donors, whereas naive and central memory subsets came from all 30 or so donors. General findings and caveats noted by the study authors: The naive, central memory and regulatory TCRB repertoires appeared to resemble one another more closely among patients than among healthy donors. Patients with type 1 diabetes made fewer insertions and deleted more nucleotides at VDJ recombination sites, implying thymic rearrangement abnormalities. Sequencing cDNA rather than genomic DNA could over-represent highly expressing activated cells, although activation and CD3 levels did not differ between groups. Type 1 diabetes patients showed a moderate but significant shortening of TCRB CDR3 length in all four CD4+ subsets. PCR might favor shorter templates, but patient and control samples were amplified and corrected together, so any skew would affect both groups equally. Because the HLA sub-analyses included only small numbers of individuals, any influence of HLA type on TCRB rearrangement was left unresolved.

In the case of this clone: No antigen is known for it. No quality values exist for individual bases; no much larger clone is one base distant.

CDR1 and CDR2, looked up from the germline V gene, are WSHSY and SAAADI. Measured from the cysteine to the phenylalanine, the CDR3 is 14 residues long. Only the CDR3 DNA stays, 42 bases, in frame from base 1. Trimmed from V: 8 bases; trimmed from J: 7 bases; junction bases lacking a gene match: 12. From each donor, a single peripheral blood sample of approximately 110 mL on average was drawn into heparinised tubes. Using a panel that included CD45RO, CCR7, CD25, CD127, CD95 and CD27, naive, central memory, regulatory and stem cell-like memory CD4+ T cells were sorted on a BD FACSAria II. A purity above 95% was achieved for all sorted populations. PBMCs were isolated immediately by Lymphoprep density gradient centrifugation and stained directly without culture. So that batch effects would be minimized, each experiment stained and sorted samples in pairs, pairing one healthy donor with one patient.

The High Capacity cDNA Reverse Transcription Kit was used to reverse transcribe all of the isolated RNA, meaning that expressed TCRB transcripts were what got sequenced. Deep immunoSEQ sequencing was applied to naive, central memory and regulatory T cell samples, giving an average of around 4 million total reads per sample. Sorted cells were lysed in RLT buffer, and RNA was extracted using DNase-treated RNeasy Micro or Mini kits according to cell number. To prevent cross-contamination, every cell subset was processed on its own, while patient and healthy donor samples were processed together. TCRB sequences were amplified from cDNA with the immunoSEQ multiplex PCR, producing 87-bp fragments spanning the CDR3 region. Amplicons were sequenced on the Illumina HiSeq platform. The authors' pipeline ran thus. Synthetic template baselines were used to correct PCR bias computationally, reads within Hamming distance 2 were collapsed together, and singletons that could not be merged were discarded. Reads were aligned to IMGT to assign V, D and J genes, CDR3 length, and insertions or deletions at six rearrangement sites. Within each subset, clonotype counts were normalized to sorted cell number, after which true diversity and Gini coefficients were computed with the tcR R package. Repertoire sharing was quantified using the overlap coefficient calculated on TCRB nucleotide sequences. TCRdb took over this immuneACCESS table, retaining in-frame rearrangements with V and J assigned. Such tables are incomplete; in checked studies, under half of the missing clones stem from an unresolved V gene, and the remainder is unexplained. Clone size and V and J calls were adopted from that table, with D and trimming inferred from the DNA. The sample data list about 99,000 clones, and about 26% of these were observed just once. The ten largest clones add up to 0.5% to 0.6% of the sample.

Material: central memory CD4+ T cells from blood. Recombination joined TRBV10-2 with TRBJ2-5; the junction holds 8 bases that match TRBD2. The sequence came from a woman younger than 35 with type 1 diabetes. The CDR3 protein: CASGTGGLFRTQYF. The nucleotides read TGCGCCAGCGGGACGGGGGGGCTTTTTCGGACCCAGTACTTC.